This T cell receptor (beta chain) was documented in a study of prognosis after radiotherapy for stage I lung cancer. The germline gives CDR1 MNHEY, CDR2 SMNVEV (reference sequence). This CDR3 region has 13 residues. With regard to this clonotype: The antigen remains unidentified. This likely traces to a read error, being one base from a far larger clone.

Amplification of the TCR beta CDR3 (from genomic DNA) was done by two-round multiplex PCR. Amplification in first-round PCR relied on primers specific to each TRBV and TRBJ gene. TCRdb reanalysed the multiplex PCR reads using MiXCR and keeps one entry per CDR3 protein. The table lists around 19,000 distinct CDR3 sequences, roughly 55% of them singletons, with 27% in the top ten. The study, taken as a whole, reports: Differences in TRBV and TRBJ gene usage were reportedly observed between patients with and without metastases.

Specimen: PBMCs, collected before or after stereotactic body radiation therapy (not recorded which). The chain joins TRBV27 to TRBJ2-5; D is undetermined. The J call may be incorrect, as the DNA end agrees better with TRBJ2-1. This receptor was obtained from a donor of 50 years or more with non-small cell lung cancer. The CDR3 DNA sequence: TGTTCCAGCAGCCCTCACGATGGAGCAGAGCAGTTCTTC. Its translation: CSSSPHDGAEQFF.